This T cell receptor beta chain was obtained from a study of blood T cell repertoires in COVID-19. Overall study context: Acute and convalescent COVID-19 specimens originated in the United States, Italy and Spain.

Per the germline V gene, CDR1 is LNHDA and CDR2 is SQIVND (reference sequence). V gave up 5 bases and J gave up 4 bases, with 11 bases separating them. The CDR3 extends over 13 amino acids. Data came from immunoSEQ multiplex PCR; TCRdb stores just in-frame clones and leaves some out. The sample shows around 130,000 clones, about 80% of them seen only once. As concerns this clone: At the DNA level, this CDR3 is encoded by other sequences in the same sample as well.

Sequenced: PBMCs or T cells enriched from blood (not recorded which). The chain couples TRBV19 to TRBJ1-2; D remains unclear. This receptor was identified in a middle-aged man with acute COVID-19. The CDR3 bases are TGTGCCAGTAGTCGGGAACGGAGCTATGGCTACACCTTC. Translated, it gives CASSRERSYGYTF.